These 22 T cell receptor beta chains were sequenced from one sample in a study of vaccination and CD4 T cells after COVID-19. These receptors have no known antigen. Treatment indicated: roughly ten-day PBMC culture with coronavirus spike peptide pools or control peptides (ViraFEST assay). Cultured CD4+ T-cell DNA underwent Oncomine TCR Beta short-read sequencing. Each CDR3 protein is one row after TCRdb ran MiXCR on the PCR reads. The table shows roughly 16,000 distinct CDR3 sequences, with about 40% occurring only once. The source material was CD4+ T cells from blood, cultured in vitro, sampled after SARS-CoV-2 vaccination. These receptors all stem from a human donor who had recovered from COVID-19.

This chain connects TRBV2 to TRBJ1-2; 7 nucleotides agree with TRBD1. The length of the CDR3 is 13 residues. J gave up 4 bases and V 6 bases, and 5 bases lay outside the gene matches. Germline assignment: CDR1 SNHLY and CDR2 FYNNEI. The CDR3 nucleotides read TGTGCCAGCAGCCTCGGGACAGTCTATGGCTACACCTTC. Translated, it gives CASSLGTVYGYTF.

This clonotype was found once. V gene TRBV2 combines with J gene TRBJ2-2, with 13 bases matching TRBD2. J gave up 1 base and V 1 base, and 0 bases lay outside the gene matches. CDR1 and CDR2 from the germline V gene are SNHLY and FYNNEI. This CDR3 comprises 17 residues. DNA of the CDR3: TGTGCCAGCAGTGAAGGACTAGCGGGAGGGAACACCGGGGAGCTGTTTTTT. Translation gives CASSEGLAGGNTGELFF.

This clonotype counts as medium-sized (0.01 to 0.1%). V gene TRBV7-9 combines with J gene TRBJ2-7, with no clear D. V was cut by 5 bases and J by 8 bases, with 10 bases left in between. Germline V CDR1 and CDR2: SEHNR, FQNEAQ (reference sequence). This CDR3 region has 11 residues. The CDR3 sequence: CASSVTVQQYF. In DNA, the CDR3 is TGTGCCAGCAGCGTAACAGTGCAGCAGTACTTC. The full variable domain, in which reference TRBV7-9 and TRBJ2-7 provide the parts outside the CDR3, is DTGVSQNPRHKITKRGQNVTFRCDPISEHNRLYWYRQTLGQGPEFLTYFQNEAQLEKSRLLSDRFSAERPKGSFSTLEIQRTEQGDSAMYLCASSVTVQQYFGPGTRLTVT.

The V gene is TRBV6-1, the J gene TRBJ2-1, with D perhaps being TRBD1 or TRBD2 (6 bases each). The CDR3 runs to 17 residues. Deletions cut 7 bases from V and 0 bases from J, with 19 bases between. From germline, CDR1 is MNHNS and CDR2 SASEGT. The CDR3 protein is CASTRQASASSYNEQFF. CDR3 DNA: TGTGCCAGCACCCGACAGGCTAGCGCGAGCTCCTACAATGAGCAGTTCTTC.

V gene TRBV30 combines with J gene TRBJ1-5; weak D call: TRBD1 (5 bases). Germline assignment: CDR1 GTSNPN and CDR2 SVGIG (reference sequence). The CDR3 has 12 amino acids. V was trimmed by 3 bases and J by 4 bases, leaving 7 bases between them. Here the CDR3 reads CAWRGENQPQHF. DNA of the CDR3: TGTGCCTGGAGGGGGGAAAATCAGCCCCAGCATTTT.

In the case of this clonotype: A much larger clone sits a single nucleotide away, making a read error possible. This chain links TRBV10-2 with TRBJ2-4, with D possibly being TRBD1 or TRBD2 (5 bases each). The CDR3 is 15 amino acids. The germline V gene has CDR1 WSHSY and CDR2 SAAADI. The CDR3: CVSSEYRGDKNIQYF. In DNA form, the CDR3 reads TGCGTCAGCAGTGAATACAGAGGGGACAAAAACATTCAGTACTTC.

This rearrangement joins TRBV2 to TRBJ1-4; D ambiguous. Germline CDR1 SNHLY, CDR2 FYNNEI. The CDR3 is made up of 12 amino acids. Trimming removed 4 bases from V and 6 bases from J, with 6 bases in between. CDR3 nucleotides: TGTGCCAGCAGTGCTACGGATGAAAAACTGTTTTTT. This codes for CASSATDEKLFF.

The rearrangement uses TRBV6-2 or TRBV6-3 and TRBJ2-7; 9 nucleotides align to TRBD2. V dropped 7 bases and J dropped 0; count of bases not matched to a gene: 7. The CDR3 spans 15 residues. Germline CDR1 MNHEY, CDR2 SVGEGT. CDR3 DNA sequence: TGTGCCAGCAACATAGCGGGGGCAGGCTCCTACGAGCAGTACTTC. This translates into CASNIAGAGSYEQYF.

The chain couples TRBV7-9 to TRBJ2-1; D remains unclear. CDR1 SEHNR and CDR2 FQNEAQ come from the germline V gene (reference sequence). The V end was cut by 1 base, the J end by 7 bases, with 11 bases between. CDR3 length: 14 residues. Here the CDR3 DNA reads TGTGCCAGCAGCTTAGACTGGGCTCGGAATGAGCAGTTCTTC. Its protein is CASSLDWARNEQFF.

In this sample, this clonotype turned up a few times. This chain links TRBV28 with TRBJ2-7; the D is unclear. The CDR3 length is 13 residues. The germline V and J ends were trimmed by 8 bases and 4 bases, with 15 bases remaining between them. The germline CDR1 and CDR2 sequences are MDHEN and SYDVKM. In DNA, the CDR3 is TGTGCCAGCCAGTCTTTGCGGAGATACGAGCAGTACTTC. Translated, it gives CASQSLRRYEQYF.

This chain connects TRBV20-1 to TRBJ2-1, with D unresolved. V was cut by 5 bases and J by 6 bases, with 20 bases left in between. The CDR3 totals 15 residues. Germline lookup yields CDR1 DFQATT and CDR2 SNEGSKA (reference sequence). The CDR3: CSAGIETKGSNEQFF. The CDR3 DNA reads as TGCAGTGCTGGCATCGAAACTAAGGGCTCCAATGAGCAGTTCTTC.

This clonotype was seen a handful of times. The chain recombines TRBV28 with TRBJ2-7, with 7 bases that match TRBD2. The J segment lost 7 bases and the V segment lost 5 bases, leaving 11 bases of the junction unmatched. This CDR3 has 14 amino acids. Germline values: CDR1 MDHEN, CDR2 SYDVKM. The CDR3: CASSPTSPLGEQYF. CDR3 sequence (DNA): TGTGCCAGCAGTCCGACTAGCCCCCTGGGGGAGCAGTACTTC.

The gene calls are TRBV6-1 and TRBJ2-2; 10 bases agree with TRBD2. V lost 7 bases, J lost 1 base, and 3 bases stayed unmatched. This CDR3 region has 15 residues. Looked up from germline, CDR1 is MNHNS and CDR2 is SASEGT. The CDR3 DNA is TGTGCCAGCACCTGGACTAGCGGGAACACCGGGGAGCTGTTTTTT. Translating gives CASTWTSGNTGELFF.

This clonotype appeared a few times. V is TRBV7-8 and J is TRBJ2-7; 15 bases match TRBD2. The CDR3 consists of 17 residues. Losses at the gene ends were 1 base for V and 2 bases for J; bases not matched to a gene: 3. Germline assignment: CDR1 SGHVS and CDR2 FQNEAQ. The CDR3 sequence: CASSLGGLAGGTYEQYF. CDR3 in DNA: TGTGCCAGCAGCTTAGGGGGACTAGCGGGAGGTACCTACGAGCAGTACTTC.

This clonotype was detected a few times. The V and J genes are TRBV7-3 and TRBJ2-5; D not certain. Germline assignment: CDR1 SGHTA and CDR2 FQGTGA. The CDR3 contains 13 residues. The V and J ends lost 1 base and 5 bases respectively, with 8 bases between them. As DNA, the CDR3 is TGTGCCAGCAGCTTAAAGTTCCGCGAGACCCAGTACTTC. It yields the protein CASSLKFRETQYF.

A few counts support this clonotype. CDR3 sequence reads: CASSQVTLTSGRAYFF. The CDR3, as DNA: TGCGCCAGCAGCCAAGTAACCCTAACTAGCGGGAGGGCCTATTTCTTC. V and J are TRBV4-1 and TRBJ2-1; TRBD2 matches 13 bases. CDR1 and CDR2 from the germline V gene are MGHRA and YSYEKL. Losses at the gene ends were 1 base for V and 16 bases for J; bases not matched to a gene: 13. The CDR3 runs 16 residues.

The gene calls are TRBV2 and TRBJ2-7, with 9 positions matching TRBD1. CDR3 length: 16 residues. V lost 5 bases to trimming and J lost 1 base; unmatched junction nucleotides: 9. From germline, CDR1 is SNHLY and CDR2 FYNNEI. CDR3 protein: CASSQPGTGSSYEQYF. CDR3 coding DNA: TGTGCCAGCAGTCAACCCGGGACAGGGTCTTCCTACGAGCAGTACTTC.

CDR3 DNA sequence: TGCAGTGCTGTGGACAGGGGGAACACTGAAGCTTTCTTT. Translating it yields CSAVDRGNTEAFF. This sequence joins TRBV20-1 and TRBJ1-1; the match to TRBD1 covers 9 bases. Germline trimming cut 5 bases from V and 1 base from J; bases unmatched to any gene: 2. CDR3 length: 13 residues. Looked up from germline, CDR1 is DFQATT and CDR2 is SNEGSKA (reference sequence).

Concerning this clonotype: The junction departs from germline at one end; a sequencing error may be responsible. DNA of the CDR3: TGTGCCAGTAGTCTAGAGGGACTAGCGGGGACAGATACGCAGTATTTT. This encodes CASSLEGLAGTDTQYF. The chain uses TRBV19 and TRBJ2-3; 13 bases map to TRBD2. This CDR3 has 16 amino acids. Germline values: CDR1 LNHDA, CDR2 SQIVND (reference sequence).

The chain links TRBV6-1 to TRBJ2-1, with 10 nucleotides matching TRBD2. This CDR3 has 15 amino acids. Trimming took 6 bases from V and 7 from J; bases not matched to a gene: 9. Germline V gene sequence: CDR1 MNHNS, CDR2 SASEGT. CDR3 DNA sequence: TGTGCCAGCAGAGTTAGCGGGGGGTGGGGGAATGAGCAGTTCTTC. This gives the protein CASRVSGGWGNEQFF.

CDR3 DNA: TGTGCCAGCAGCGAAACCGGGACTAGCGGGAATAATGAGCAGTTCTTC. The encoded protein is CASSETGTSGNNEQFF. The rearrangement uses TRBV9 and TRBJ2-1; 13 bases fit TRBD2. Germline V gene data show CDR1 as SGDLS and CDR2 as YYNGEE. The V segment lost 3 bases and the J segment 7 bases; nucleotides outside the gene matches: 7. There are 16 residues in the CDR3. Based on the CDR3 plus reference TRBV9 and TRBJ2-1, the full variable domain is DSGVTQTPKHLITATGQRVTLRCSPRSGDLSVYWYQQSLDQGLQFLIQYYNGEERAKGNILERFSAQQFPDLHSELNLSSLELGDSALYFCASSETGTSGNNEQFFGPGTRLTVL.

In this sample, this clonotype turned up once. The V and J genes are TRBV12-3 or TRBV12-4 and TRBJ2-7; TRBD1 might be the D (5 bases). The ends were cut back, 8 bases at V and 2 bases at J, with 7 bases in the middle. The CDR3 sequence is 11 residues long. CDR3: CASQGAYEQYF. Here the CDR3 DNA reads TGTGCCAGCCAGGGCGCCTACGAGCAGTACTTC.